This is a list of T cell receptor beta chains from one sample in a study of beta chain features in type 1 diabetes. Data came from immunoSEQ multiplex PCR; TCRdb stores just in-frame clones and leaves some out. The sample carries 200,000 to 250,000 clones, roughly 15% recorded once. The sample comprised naive CD4+ T cells from blood. The receptors originated from a middle-aged woman in good health. Each CDR3 is given with its conserved first and last residue. The order of the fields is CDR3 protein, CDR3 DNA, clone size, J gene, V gene, D gene. The D gene is left open where the match is weak. Size values are once, few and many counts, or a class for expanded clones, and some rows have none.

CASSGSRGNTEAFF,TGTGCCAGCAGTGGCAGTCGGGGGAACACTGAAGCTTTCTTT,.,TRBJ1-1,TRBV2,.
CASNPGGAYEQYF,TGTGCCAGCAACCCAGGTGGTGCCTACGAGCAGTACTTC,.,TRBJ2-7,TRBV5-4,.
CSVEQGASTEAFF,TGCAGCGTTGAACAGGGGGCCAGCACTGAAGCTTTCTTT,few,TRBJ1-1,TRBV29-1,TRBD1
CASSEERLAGAGGTDTQYF,TGTGCCAGCAGTGAAGAGAGACTAGCGGGGGCCGGGGGGACAGATACGCAGTATTTT,few,TRBJ2-3,TRBV2,TRBD2
CASSIPGRMSTDTQYF,TGTGCCAGTAGTATTCCCGGTAGAATGAGCACAGATACGCAGTATTTT,.,TRBJ2-3,TRBV19,.
CASSQHRGSNQPQHF,TGTGCCAGCTCACAGCACAGGGGTAGCAATCAGCCCCAGCATTTT,few,TRBJ1-5,TRBV18,TRBD1
CASSNGRSTEAFF,TGTGCCAGCAGTAACGGTCGGAGCACTGAAGCTTTCTTT,.,TRBJ1-1,TRBV6-5,.
CASSRRLAAGREQYF,TGTGCCAGCTCACGCAGACTAGCGGCTGGGCGCGAGCAGTACTTC,.,TRBJ2-7,TRBV18,TRBD2
CAIRPTSGPTDTQYF,TGTGCCATCAGACCGACTAGCGGACCCACAGATACGCAGTATTTT,few,TRBJ2-3,TRBV10-3,TRBD2
CASSYVRGGTTPLHF,TGTGCCAGCAGTTACGTCCGGGGGGGTACCACTCCCCTCCACTTT,few,TRBJ1-6,TRBV6-5,.
CASRPGQGTYGYTF,TGCGCCAGCAGGCCGGGACAGGGCACCTATGGCTACACCTTC,few,TRBJ1-2,TRBV5-1,TRBD1
CASSRGTGKETQYF,TGTGCCAGCAGCCGAGGGACAGGGAAAGAGACCCAGTACTTC,.,TRBJ2-5,TRBV5-4,TRBD1
CASSLQKILSSGANVLTF,TGTGCCAGCAGCCTACAGAAGATTTTAAGCTCTGGGGCCAACGTCCTGACTTTC,few,TRBJ2-6,TRBV21-1,.
CASSLKRGNTGELFF,TGTGCCAGCAGCTTAAAGCGGGGGAACACCGGGGAGCTGTTTTTT,.,TRBJ2-2,TRBV7-2,TRBD2
CASSLALGNQETQYF,TGCGCCAGCAGCTTGGCCCTCGGGAATCAAGAGACCCAGTACTTC,few,TRBJ2-5,TRBV5-1,.
CASSPRDSNGETQYF,TGCGCCAGCAGCCCGCGGGACTCCAACGGCGAGACCCAGTACTTC,few,TRBJ2-5,TRBV5-1,.
CASTSGTGGRYEQYF,TGTGCCAGTACCTCAGGGACAGGGGGCCGCTACGAGCAGTACTTC,.,TRBJ2-7,TRBV19,TRBD1
CASSPQGSEQYF,TGTGCCAGCAGCCCACAGGGATCGGAGCAGTACTTC,few,TRBJ2-7,TRBV11-2,.
CASSRDWTDTQYF,TGTGCCAGCAGTCGGGACTGGACAGATACGCAGTATTTT,.,TRBJ2-3,TRBV2,.
CATLKQETQYF,TGTGCCACCTTAAAACAAGAGACCCAGTACTTC,.,TRBJ2-5,TRBV5-4,.
CASNYDRGSNSPLHF,TGTGCCAGTAATTATGACAGGGGTAGTAATTCACCCCTCCACTTT,.,TRBJ1-6,TRBV19,TRBD1
CASSLAGLAGREQYF,TGTGCCAGCAGCTTAGCGGGTCTAGCGGGGAGGGAGCAGTACTTC,.,TRBJ2-7,TRBV7-6,TRBD2
CASSLSGVYLSGNTIYF,TGTGCCAGCAGCTTATCCGGGGTTTACCTCTCTGGAAACACCATATATTTT,once,TRBJ1-3,TRBV9,.
CASSQWGLAGNTIYF,TGCGCCAGCAGCCAGTGGGGCTTGGCTGGAAACACCATATATTTT,.,TRBJ1-3,TRBV4-1,.
CSVAPGLMNTEAFF,TGCAGCGTTGCACCAGGATTAATGAACACTGAAGCTTTCTTT,.,TRBJ1-1,TRBV29-1,.
CASSYSTSGRTDTQYF,TGTGCCAGCAGTTACTCAACTAGCGGGCGCACAGATACGCAGTATTTT,.,TRBJ2-3,TRBV6-5,TRBD2
CASRTPGEREYGYTF,TGCGCCAGCAGGACCCCCGGGGAGCGAGAATATGGCTACACCTTC,few,TRBJ1-2,TRBV5-1,.